This passage covers 5 T cell receptor beta chains from one sample sequenced in a study of identical twins. MiXCR was run by TCRdb on the 5' RACE reads, yielding one entry per CDR3 protein. This table holds more than 350,000 distinct CDR3 sequences, roughly 9% found once. Material for sequencing was naive T cells sorted from blood. These receptors all stem from a woman between 50 and 59 years old in good health.

This clonotype was seen ten or more times. The V and J genes are TRBV27 and TRBJ2-7; 9 positions agree with TRBD1. V shed 5 bases and J 8 bases; nucleotides not matched to a gene: 7. The CDR3 covers 13 residues. Germline-derived CDR1 and CDR2 are MNHEY and SMNVEV (reference sequence). This CDR3 is CASSPRGTGQQYF. The DNA for the CDR3 is TGTGCCAGCAGTCCTAGAGGGACAGGGCAGCAGTACTTC.

The sample holds a few counts of this clonotype. CDR3 DNA sequence: TGTGCCAGCAGTCATGGACTAACCACAGATACGCAGTATTTT. It translates to CASSHGLTTDTQYF. V and J are TRBV6-1 and TRBJ2-3, with D possibly being TRBD2 (6 bases). From germline, CDR1 is MNHNS and CDR2 SASEGT. The CDR3 has 14 amino acids. V lost 5 bases and J 2 bases, leaving 11 bases between the germline ends.

The V and J genes are TRBV5-1 and TRBJ2-5; D is perhaps TRBD2 (6 bases). V shed 1 base and J shed 4 bases, with 11 bases lying between them. The CDR3 consists of 14 residues. Germline V gene data show CDR1 as SGHRS and CDR2 as YFSETQ. CDR3 region: CASSLSGLAETQYF. CDR3 nucleotide sequence: TGCGCCAGCAGCTTGAGCGGGCTAGCAGAGACCCAGTACTTC.

This clonotype was seen a few times. The genes are TRBV4-1 and TRBJ2-7; D unresolved. The CDR3 has 14 residues. Trimming removed 1 base from V and 3 bases from J, with 10 bases in between. Germline V gene lookup returns CDR1 MGHRA and CDR2 YSYEKL. CDR3 residues: CASSQARVYYEQYF. CDR3 bases: TGCGCCAGCAGCCAAGCCCGGGTCTACTACGAGCAGTACTTC.

This clonotype was picked up a small number of times. The chain recombines TRBV5-1 with TRBJ2-5, with D possibly matching TRBD1 (5 bases). This CDR3 contains 18 residues. V was pared by 0 bases and J by 5 bases, with 23 bases between. In germline, CDR1 is SGHRS, CDR2 YFSETQ. CDR3 residues: CASSLGSGWQGPRETQYF. The CDR3 region has the DNA TGCGCCAGCAGCTTGGGCTCGGGTTGGCAGGGTCCGAGGGAGACCCAGTACTTC.